These T cell receptor beta chains were read from a single sample in a study of cytomegalovirus exposure and HLA in healthy donors. Clones were read by immunoSEQ multiplex PCR, and TCRdb kept only the in-frame ones, dropping some. The sample comprises about 330,000 clones, roughly 87% of which are singletons, and approximately 1% rests with the top ten. The specimen sequenced was PBMCs. These receptors were collected from a woman in her 30s in good health and CMV-seropositive. The CDR3 runs from the conserved cysteine through the conserved F or W. Fields, in order: D gene, V gene, clone size, J gene, CDR3 protein, CDR3 DNA. D genes are given only for firm matches. Size values are once, few and many counts, or a class for expanded clones, and some rows have none.

d_call: TRBD1; v_call: TRBV4-3; clone_size: NA; j_call: TRBJ2-3; cdr3_aa: CASSQDGTGLDTQYF; cdr3_nt: TGCGCCAGCAGCCAAGATGGGACAGGGCTAGATACGCAGTATTTT
d_call: TRBD1; v_call: TRBV11-2; clone_size: NA; j_call: TRBJ1-1; cdr3_aa: CASSAQGDVAFF; cdr3_nt: TGTGCCAGCAGCGCCCAGGGGGACGTAGCTTTCTTT
d_call: NA; v_call: TRBV7-2; clone_size: NA; j_call: TRBJ2-3; cdr3_aa: CASSSPGQDTQYF; cdr3_nt: TGTGCCAGCAGCTCCCCCGGACAAGATACGCAGTATTTT
d_call: NA; v_call: TRBV2; clone_size: NA; j_call: TRBJ2-2; cdr3_aa: CASSGVSGYTGELFF; cdr3_nt: TGTGCCAGCAGTGGTGTTAGCGGATACACCGGGGAGCTGTTTTTT
d_call: NA; v_call: TRBV5-1; clone_size: NA; j_call: TRBJ2-7; cdr3_aa: CASSLEGGPLAEQYF; cdr3_nt: TGCGCCAGCAGCTTGGAAGGGGGACCTCTTGCCGAGCAGTACTTC
d_call: TRBD2; v_call: TRBV6-5; clone_size: NA; j_call: TRBJ2-4; cdr3_aa: CASSLAAGGPNIQYF; cdr3_nt: TGTGCCAGCAGTTTGGCGGCGGGGGGGCCAAACATTCAGTACTTC
d_call: TRBD1; v_call: TRBV27; clone_size: NA; j_call: TRBJ2-3; cdr3_aa: CASSPLQGRQYF; cdr3_nt: TGTGCCAGCAGTCCCCTACAGGGGAGGCAGTATTTT
d_call: TRBD2; v_call: TRBV4-2; clone_size: once; j_call: TRBJ2-3; cdr3_aa: CASSQVPPTSGFTDTQYF; cdr3_nt: TGTGCCAGCAGCCAAGTCCCCCCGACTAGCGGATTCACAGATACGCAGTATTTT
d_call: NA; v_call: TRBV5-1; clone_size: few; j_call: TRBJ2-7; cdr3_aa: CASSSLHRVDYEQYF; cdr3_nt: TGCGCCAGCAGCTCACTACACAGGGTCGACTACGAGCAGTACTTC
d_call: NA; v_call: TRBV27; clone_size: NA; j_call: TRBJ2-3; cdr3_aa: CASSPTWAGPPDTQYF; cdr3_nt: TGTGCCAGCAGTCCCACTTGGGCGGGACCCCCAGATACGCAGTATTTT
d_call: TRBD1; v_call: TRBV4-1; clone_size: NA; j_call: TRBJ1-1; cdr3_aa: CASSLRGATEAFF; cdr3_nt: TGCGCCAGCAGCCTCAGGGGGGCGACTGAAGCTTTCTTT
d_call: NA; v_call: TRBV7-9; clone_size: NA; j_call: TRBJ1-5; cdr3_aa: CASRQDGGYQPQHF; cdr3_nt: TGTGCCAGCAGACAAGACGGAGGATATCAGCCCCAGCATTTT
d_call: TRBD1; v_call: TRBV27; clone_size: NA; j_call: TRBJ2-1; cdr3_aa: CASSLRGLRNEQFF; cdr3_nt: TGTGCCAGCAGTTTAAGGGGGCTTAGGAATGAGCAGTTCTTC
d_call: NA; v_call: TRBV27; clone_size: NA; j_call: TRBJ2-7; cdr3_aa: CASSLSFGYGYEQYF; cdr3_nt: TGTGCCAGCAGTTTATCATTCGGGTACGGATACGAGCAGTACTTC
d_call: TRBD1; v_call: TRBV6-5; clone_size: NA; j_call: TRBJ1-5; cdr3_aa: CASSYGQGNQPQHF; cdr3_nt: TGTGCCAGCAGTTACGGACAGGGCAATCAGCCCCAGCATTTT
d_call: NA; v_call: TRBV25-1; clone_size: NA; j_call: TRBJ1-1; cdr3_aa: CASRDTGTSRGAFF; cdr3_nt: TGTGCCAGCAGGGATACAGGGACATCAAGGGGAGCTTTCTTT
d_call: TRBD2; v_call: TRBV7-2; clone_size: NA; j_call: TRBJ2-1; cdr3_aa: CASSPRKSGIYNEQFF; cdr3_nt: TGTGCCAGCAGCCCGCGGAAGAGCGGGATTTACAATGAGCAGTTCTTC
d_call: NA; v_call: TRBV5-4; clone_size: NA; j_call: TRBJ1-6; cdr3_aa: CASSPGFSYNSPLHF; cdr3_nt: TGTGCCAGCAGTCCCGGGTTCTCCTATAATTCACCCCTCCACTTT
d_call: NA; v_call: TRBV5-1; clone_size: NA; j_call: TRBJ1-3; cdr3_aa: CASSLDRAAGNTIYF; cdr3_nt: TGCGCCAGCAGCTTGGACAGGGCAGCCGGAAACACCATATATTTT
d_call: TRBD1; v_call: TRBV5-1; clone_size: NA; j_call: TRBJ1-1; cdr3_aa: CASSRPPGQGFGNTEAFF; cdr3_nt: TGCGCCAGCAGCCGCCCCCCGGGACAGGGCTTCGGGAACACTGAAGCTTTCTTT
d_call: NA; v_call: TRBV5-6; clone_size: once; j_call: TRBJ1-5; cdr3_aa: CASSSLGDFSNQPQHF; cdr3_nt: TGTGCCAGCAGCTCCCTCGGGGATTTTAGCAATCAGCCCCAGCATTTT
d_call: NA; v_call: TRBV27; clone_size: NA; j_call: TRBJ2-1; cdr3_aa: CASSWGRLYNEQFF; cdr3_nt: TGTGCCAGCAGTTGGGGGAGACTCTACAATGAGCAGTTCTTC
d_call: TRBD1; v_call: TRBV7-3; clone_size: NA; j_call: TRBJ1-6; cdr3_aa: CASSEPPPGGNSPLHF; cdr3_nt: TGTGCCAGCAGCGAGCCCCCCCCAGGGGGCAATTCACCCCTCCACTTT
d_call: NA; v_call: TRBV7-7; clone_size: NA; j_call: TRBJ2-5; cdr3_aa: CASSLDRRETQYF; cdr3_nt: TGTGCCAGCAGCTTAGATCGGCGGGAGACCCAGTACTTC
d_call: TRBD2; v_call: TRBV30; clone_size: few; j_call: TRBJ2-1; cdr3_aa: CAWRVTSGGYNEQFF; cdr3_nt: TGTGCCTGGAGGGTGACTAGCGGGGGGTACAATGAGCAGTTCTTC
d_call: TRBD2; v_call: TRBV5-1; clone_size: NA; j_call: TRBJ2-3; cdr3_aa: CASSPGGATSTDTQYF; cdr3_nt: TGCGCCAGCAGCCCGGGGGGGGCGACTAGCACAGATACGCAGTATTTT
d_call: NA; v_call: TRBV2; clone_size: once; j_call: TRBJ1-5; cdr3_aa: CASLGLGAANTAQHF; cdr3_nt: TGTGCCAGCCTAGGACTAGGGGCGGCCAATACAGCCCAGCATTTT
d_call: NA; v_call: TRBV6-5; clone_size: NA; j_call: TRBJ1-2; cdr3_aa: CASSYDPRGRYGYTF; cdr3_nt: TGTGCCAGCAGTTACGACCCCCGAGGACGTTACGGCTACACCTTC
d_call: NA; v_call: TRBV4-1; clone_size: NA; j_call: TRBJ1-2; cdr3_aa: CASSQDSARGLYGYTF; cdr3_nt: TGCGCCAGCAGCCAAGATTCCGCCAGGGGCCTCTATGGCTACACCTTC
d_call: TRBD1; v_call: TRBV19; clone_size: NA; j_call: TRBJ2-1; cdr3_aa: CASSLDRGSYNEQFF; cdr3_nt: TGTGCCAGTAGCTTGGACAGGGGCTCCTACAATGAGCAGTTCTTC
d_call: NA; v_call: TRBV11-3; clone_size: NA; j_call: TRBJ1-2; cdr3_aa: CASSLEGGRGYTF; cdr3_nt: TGTGCCAGCAGCTTAGAAGGGGGTCGGGGCTACACCTTC
d_call: TRBD1; v_call: TRBV27; clone_size: NA; j_call: TRBJ2-1; cdr3_aa: CASSLPGQGYNEQFF; cdr3_nt: TGTGCCAGCAGTTTACCGGGACAGGGATACAATGAGCAGTTCTTC
d_call: TRBD2; v_call: TRBV15; clone_size: NA; j_call: TRBJ2-7; cdr3_aa: CATSGPRLAGYEQYF; cdr3_nt: TGTGCCACCAGCGGACCCAGACTAGCGGGCTACGAGCAGTACTTC
d_call: TRBD1; v_call: TRBV5-1; clone_size: NA; j_call: TRBJ1-2; cdr3_aa: CASSGTGGAGYGYTF; cdr3_nt: TGCGCCAGCAGCGGAACAGGGGGCGCAGGGTATGGCTACACCTTC
d_call: NA; v_call: TRBV28; clone_size: NA; j_call: TRBJ2-7; cdr3_aa: CASSLQGTRAIYEQYF; cdr3_nt: TGTGCCAGCAGCCTACAGGGGACTAGGGCGATCTACGAGCAGTACTTC
d_call: NA; v_call: TRBV9; clone_size: NA; j_call: TRBJ2-2; cdr3_aa: CASSVGGYTGELFF; cdr3_nt: TGTGCCAGCAGCGTAGGGGGGTACACCGGGGAGCTGTTTTTT
d_call: NA; v_call: TRBV5-6; clone_size: NA; j_call: TRBJ2-1; cdr3_aa: CASASGVGGYNEQFF; cdr3_nt: TGTGCCAGCGCATCAGGGGTTGGCGGATACAATGAGCAGTTCTTC